These 18 T cell receptor beta chains originate from one sample sequenced in a study of T cell repertoires in cytomegalovirus infection. MiXCR, applied by TCRdb to the reads, yields one record per CDR3 protein. The top ten clones hold roughly a tenth of a sample with approximately 140,000 distinct CDR3 sequences, 7% to 10% of them seen once. Sequencing was carried out using PBMCs. All receptors come from a human donor in good health (CMV status not recorded). Some clones in this sample may be carry-over from other donors' samples.

The chain carries TRBV14 and TRBJ2-4; D remains unclear. CDR1 is SGHDN and CDR2 is FVKESK in the germline V gene. The CDR3 sequence is 14 residues long. V was trimmed by 1 base and J by 0 bases, leaving 4 bases between them. In DNA, the CDR3 is TGTGCCAGCAGCCAAGGCCTAGCCAAAAACATTCAGTACTTC. It translates to CASSQGLAKNIQYF.

V usage is TRBV23-1 and J usage is TRBJ1-1, with D hard to call. TRBV23-1 belongs to the ORF category, with a function that is uncertain. The V end was cut by 0 bases, the J end by 4 bases, with 18 bases between. The CDR3 spans 17 residues. The CDR3, as DNA: TGCGCCAGCAGTCAATCTGGAAAGGGTGATAATGGCACTGAAGCTTTCTTT. Translating it yields CASSQSGKGDNGTEAFF.

This clonotype has only a few counts. The chain combines TRBV6-2 or TRBV6-3 with TRBJ2-1; a weak D match, TRBD2 (5 bases). Between the trimmed V and J ends, which lost 3 bases and 0 bases, there was a span of 18 bases. This CDR3 spans 18 amino acids. CDR1 and CDR2 (germline): MNHEY, SVGEGT. The CDR3 DNA reads as TGTGCCAGCAGTTATGGTTGGAGGCGGGCGAGCTCCTACAATGAGCAGTTCTTC. Amino acid sequence: CASSYGWRRASSYNEQFF.

This clonotype was recorded a few times. CDR3 bases: TGTGCCAGCAGCTTAAAAATGGGCGATGAGCAGTTCTTC. It specifies CASSLKMGDEQFF. V is TRBV5-6 and J is TRBJ2-1, with D unclear. CDR3 length: 13 amino acids. Per the germline V gene, CDR1 is SGHDT and CDR2 is YYEEEE. Deletions cut 2 bases from V and 8 bases from J, with 11 bases between.

This clonotype was recorded many times. This chain uses TRBV28 with TRBJ2-1; D is uncertain. Germline CDR1 MDHEN, CDR2 SYDVKM. The V end was cut by 3 bases, the J end by 0 bases, with 3 bases between. This CDR3 is built from 13 residues. The DNA for the CDR3 is TGTGCCAGCAGTTTCAGCTCCTACAATGAGCAGTTCTTC. Translation: CASSFSSYNEQFF. The full variable domain, rest sourced from reference TRBV28 and TRBJ2-1, is DVKVTQSSRYLVKRTGEKVFLECVQDMDHENMFWYRQDPGLGLRLIYFSYDVKMKEKGDIPEGYSVSREKKERFSLILESASTNQTSMYLCASSFSSYNEQFFGPGTRLTVL.

This clonotype has ten or more counts. The gene calls are TRBV7-2 and TRBJ2-3; TRBD1 agrees at 8 bases. The germline CDR1 and CDR2 sequences are SGHTA and FQGNSA. The CDR3 runs 14 residues. V dropped 6 bases and J dropped 3; count of bases not matched to a gene: 5. The CDR3 DNA follows: TGTGCCAGCAGGACCGGGACAGGAACAGATACGCAGTATTTT. This encodes CASRTGTGTDTQYF. Looking up the rest from reference TRBV7-2 and TRBJ2-3 gives the full variable domain: GAGVSQSPSNKVTEKGKDVELRCDPISGHTALYWYRQSLGQGLEFLIYFQGNSAPDKSGLPSDRFSAERTGGSVSTLTIQRTQQEDSAVYLCASRTGTGTDTQYFGPGTRLTVL.

This clonotype was seen many times. In DNA, the CDR3 is TGTGCCAGCAGCTTAGACCCCAGGGGCAACACAGATACGCAGTATTTT. It encodes CASSLDPRGNTDTQYF. The chain joins TRBV7-8 to TRBJ2-3; maybe TRBD1 (6 bases). The CDR3 consists of 16 residues. Trimming took off 1 base at V and 2 bases at J, with 13 bases between the two ends. The V gene's germline CDR1 is SGHVS and CDR2 FQNEAQ.

There are many counts of this clonotype. J is TRBJ1-2 and V is TRBV28; D is uncertain. The V and J ends lost 10 bases and 9 bases respectively, with 15 bases between them. This CDR3 comprises 11 residues. Germline V CDR1 and CDR2: MDHEN, SYDVKM. This CDR3 reads CANSNRKRYTF. The DNA of the CDR3 is TGTGCCAACTCCAACCGAAAGCGCTACACCTTC.

The sample holds many counts of this clonotype. The chain combines TRBV28 with TRBJ1-5; D is ambiguous. Germline CDR1 reads MDHEN; CDR2 reads SYDVKM. The CDR3 consists of 12 residues. The V and J ends lost 9 bases and 1 base respectively, with 7 bases between them. The DNA of the CDR3 is TGTGCCAGTGCAGAAAGCAATCAGCCCCAGCATTTT. Translated, it gives CASAESNQPQHF. Filled out from reference TRBV28 and TRBJ1-5, the complete variable domain reads DVKVTQSSRYLVKRTGEKVFLECVQDMDHENMFWYRQDPGLGLRLIYFSYDVKMKEKGDIPEGYSVSREKKERFSLILESASTNQTSMYLCASAESNQPQHFGDGTRLSIL.

At least ten counts were recorded for this clonotype. The V and J genes are TRBV28 and TRBJ1-1; perhaps TRBD1 as D (5 bases). The length of the CDR3 is 16 residues. CDR1 and CDR2 (germline): MDHEN, SYDVKM. The V end was cut by 10 bases, the J end by 2 bases, with 23 bases between. The CDR3 sequence: CATIAIPGQLNTEAFF. As DNA, the CDR3 is TGTGCCACGATCGCCATACCGGGGCAGCTAAACACTGAAGCTTTCTTT.

The chain employs TRBV19 and TRBJ2-5; 10 bases are shared with TRBD2. The ends lost 2 bases at V and 2 bases at J; junction bases unmatched: 5. The germline V gene encodes CDR1 LNHDA and CDR2 SQIVND (reference sequence). CDR3 length equals 16 residues. The DNA for the CDR3 is TGTGCCAGTAGTATATGGGCTAGCGGGAGACAAGAGACCCAGTACTTC. The encoded protein is CASSIWASGRQETQYF.

In the case of this clonotype: One base away lies a much larger clone, so this may be a sequencing read error. The V call is TRBV20-1, the J call TRBJ1-5; possibly TRBD1 for D (5 bases). Per the germline V gene, CDR1 is DFQATT and CDR2 is SNEGSKA (reference sequence). This CDR3 is 19 amino acids long. The CDR3 region is CSARAIKHPQGAVYHPQHF. The CDR3 coding sequence is TGCAGTGCTAGAGCAATAAAACACCCCCAGGGTGCGGTATATCATCCCCAGCATTTT.

Points on this clonotype: This clone may be a read error of a much larger clone one base away. The rearrangement links TRBV9 to TRBJ1-4, with D perhaps TRBD1 (5 bases). Germline V gene data show CDR1 as SGDLS and CDR2 as YYNGEE. This CDR3 contains 15 residues. CDR3 residues: CASSLTGATNEKLLF. CDR3 coding DNA: TGTGCCAGCAGCCTAACAGGAGCAACTAATGAAAAACTGTTGTTT. The whole variable domain, remainder taken from reference TRBV9 and TRBJ1-4, is DSGVTQTPKHLITATGQRVTLRCSPRSGDLSVYWYQQSLDQGLQFLIQYYNGEERAKGNILERFSAQQFPDLHSELNLSSLELGDSALYFCASSLTGATNEKLLFGSGTQLSVL.

This clonotype was seen repeatedly, ten times or more. J is TRBJ1-2 and V is TRBV29-1; D is undetermined. CDR1 and CDR2 from the germline V gene are SQVTM and ANQGSEA. The V end lost 2 bases, the J end lost 1 base, and 5 bases lay between the germline ends. The CDR3 totals 12 residues. The CDR3, as DNA: TGCAGCGTTGAAATTAATAACTATGGCTACACCTTC. It translates to CSVEINNYGYTF.

This clonotype was seen repeatedly, ten times or more. J is TRBJ2-7 and V is TRBV23-1, with a possible D match to TRBD1 (5 bases). TRBV23-1 is flagged as an ORF with uncertain function. This CDR3 has 16 residues. V gave up 0 bases and J gave up 2 bases, with 14 bases separating them. The CDR3 region is CASSQSTVKLPYEQYF. The CDR3 nucleotides are TGCGCCAGCAGTCAATCGACAGTCAAATTGCCCTACGAGCAGTACTTC.

This clonotype was found many times. This CDR3 reads CASSPRLGVINYEQYF. In DNA form, the CDR3 reads TGTGCCAGCAGCCCGAGGCTGGGGGTTATCAACTACGAGCAGTACTTC. This chain joins TRBV7-2 and TRBJ2-7; D possibly uses TRBD1 or TRBD2 (5 bases each). The germline V and J ends were trimmed by 5 bases and 3 bases, with 20 bases remaining between them. Germline assignment: CDR1 SGHTA and CDR2 FQGNSA. This CDR3 is built from 16 residues.

This clonotype was seen repeatedly, ten times or more. The V and J genes are TRBV12-3 or TRBV12-4 and TRBJ1-1, with a possible D match to TRBD1 (5 bases). This CDR3 contains 13 residues. V was clipped by 4 bases and J by 1 base, with 7 bases between them. The CDR3 DNA follows: TGTGCCAGCAGTTGGGGCTCGAACACTGAAGCTTTCTTT. Amino acids: CASSWGSNTEAFF.

The genes are TRBV5-1 and TRBJ2-1, with D maybe TRBD2 (6 bases). Germline CDR1 reads SGHRS; CDR2 reads YFSETQ. Between the trimmed V and J ends, which lost 0 bases and 5 bases, there was a span of 12 bases. There are 15 residues in the CDR3. CDR3 sequence (DNA): TGCGCCAGCAGCTTGGAGGCGGGGTTCAACAATGAGCAGTTCTTC. Its translation is CASSLEAGFNNEQFF.